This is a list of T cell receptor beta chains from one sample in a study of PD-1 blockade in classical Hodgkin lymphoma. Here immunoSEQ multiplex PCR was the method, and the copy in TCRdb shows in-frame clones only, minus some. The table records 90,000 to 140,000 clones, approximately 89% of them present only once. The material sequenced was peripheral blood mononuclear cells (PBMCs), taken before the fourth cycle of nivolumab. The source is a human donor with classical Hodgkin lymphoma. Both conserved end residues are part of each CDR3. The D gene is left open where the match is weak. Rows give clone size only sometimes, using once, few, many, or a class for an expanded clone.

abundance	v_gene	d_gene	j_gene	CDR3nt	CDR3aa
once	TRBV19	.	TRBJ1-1	TGTGCCAGTAGTATAGCCGCGAGGGTTAAGAACACTGAAGCTTTCTTT	CASSIAARVKNTEAFF
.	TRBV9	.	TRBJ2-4	TGTGCCAGCAGCGTAGAAGACTTC	CASSVEDF
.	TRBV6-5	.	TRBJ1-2	TGTGCCAGCAGTTCCCAATGGGGGGGAACCTATGGCTACACCTTC	CASSSQWGGTYGYTF
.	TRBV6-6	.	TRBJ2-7	TGTGCCAGCAGTCAGACAGAGGAGTTGACCGGCGAGCAGTACTTC	CASSQTEELTGEQYF
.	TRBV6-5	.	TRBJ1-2	TGTGCCAGCAGTTACTCTTTCGGGGGATCTAACTATGGCTACACCTTC	CASSYSFGGSNYGYTF
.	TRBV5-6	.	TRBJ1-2	TGTGCCAGCAGCTTCGGTTATGGCTACACCTTC	CASSFGYGYTF
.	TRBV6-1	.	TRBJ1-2	TGTGCCAGCAGTGATTATGGAGGCGAAAACTATGGCTACACCTTC	CASSDYGGENYGYTF
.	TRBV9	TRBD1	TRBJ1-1	TGTGCCAGCAGCGCAGAAAGCCCGGGACAGGGGGAGAACACTGAAGCTTTCTTT	CASSAESPGQGENTEAFF
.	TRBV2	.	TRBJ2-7	TGTGCCAGCACCCGACAAGTTCGTGACTACGAGCAGTACTTC	CASTRQVRDYEQYF
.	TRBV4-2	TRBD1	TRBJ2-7	TGTGCCAGCAGCCAAGTTACAGGGGGCGATCGCGGGGTAGGGCGCGAGCAGTACTTC	CASSQVTGGDRGVGREQYF
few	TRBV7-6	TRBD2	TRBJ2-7	TGTGCCAGCAGCTTAGCCGGGACTAGGCCCTACGAGCAGTACTTC	CASSLAGTRPYEQYF
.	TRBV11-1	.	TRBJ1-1	TGTGCCAGCAGCTTGGGCCCCGGGACCCCTGAAGCTTTCTTT	CASSLGPGTPEAFF
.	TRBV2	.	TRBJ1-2	TGTGCCAGCAGTGTACTGGAGGGGGGATATGGCTACACCTTC	CASSVLEGGYGYTF
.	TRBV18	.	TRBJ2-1	TGTGCCAGCTCACCGCGGGACTCTCCAAGCCTGGGCAATGAGCAGTTCTTC	CASSPRDSPSLGNEQFF
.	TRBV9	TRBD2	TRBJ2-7	TGTGCCAGCAGCGTAGTGTTCGAGCGGGAGAGCTCCTACGAGCAGTACTTC	CASSVVFERESSYEQYF
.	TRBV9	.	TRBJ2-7	TGTGCCAGCAGCAGAGACATAACCGAGCAGTACTTC	CASSRDITEQYF
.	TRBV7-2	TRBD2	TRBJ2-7	TGTGCCAGCAGCTTCCCTGGGGGAGGGATCTACGAGCAGTACTTC	CASSFPGGGIYEQYF
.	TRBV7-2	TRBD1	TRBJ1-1	TGTGCCAGCAGCGCCTTAGCAGGGGGGACTGAAGCTTTCTTT	CASSALAGGTEAFF
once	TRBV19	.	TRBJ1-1	TGTGCCAGTAGGCCGACCATGAACACTGAAGCTTTCTTT	CASRPTMNTEAFF
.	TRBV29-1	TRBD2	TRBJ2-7	TGCAGCGCGCGGACTAGCGGCTACGAGCAGTACTTC	CSARTSGYEQYF
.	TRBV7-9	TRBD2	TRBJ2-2	TGTGCCAGCAGCTTCAAGCGGGAGTGGGTTAGCGGGGAGCTGTTTTTT	CASSFKREWVSGELFF
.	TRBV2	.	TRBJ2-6	TGTGCCAGCAGGGCCGGGACAGGGGCCAACGTCCTGACTTTC	CASRAGTGANVLTF
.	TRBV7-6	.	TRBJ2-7	TGTGCCAGCAGCACCGGACTAAGTTCCGGTAGCGACGAGCAGTACTTC	CASSTGLSSGSDEQYF
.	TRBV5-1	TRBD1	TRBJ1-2	TGCGCCAGCAGTTACCAGGGGGATGGCTACACCTTC	CASSYQGDGYTF
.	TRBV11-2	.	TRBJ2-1	TGTGCCAGCAGCTTAGATCCGACAGCCTGGCCGTTCTTC	CASSLDPTAWPFF
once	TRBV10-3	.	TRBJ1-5	TGTGCCATCAGTGTAGAAGAGGGTCAGCCCCAGCATTTT	CAISVEEGQPQHF
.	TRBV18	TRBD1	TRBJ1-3	TGTGCCAGCTCACGGGACAGGGACGGAAACACCATATATTTT	CASSRDRDGNTIYF
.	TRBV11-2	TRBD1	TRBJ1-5	TGTGCCAGCAGCTTATCAGCCGGGACAGGGGTGAATCAGCCCCAGCATTTT	CASSLSAGTGVNQPQHF
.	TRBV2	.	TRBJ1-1	TGTGCCAGCAGTGACAGTTATGAAGCTTTCTTT	CASSDSYEAFF
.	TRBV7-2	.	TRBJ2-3	TGTGCCAGCAGTCGACAGATCTACACAGATACGCAGTATTTT	CASSRQIYTDTQYF
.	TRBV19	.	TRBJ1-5	TGTGCCAGTAGTATGGAGGCTCAGCCCCAGCATTTT	CASSMEAQPQHF
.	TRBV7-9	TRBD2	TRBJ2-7	TGTGCCAGCAGCTCGGGACTAGCGGGAGCATGGGAGCAGTACTTC	CASSSGLAGAWEQYF
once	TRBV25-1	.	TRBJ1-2	TGTGCCAGCAGTGTCGAGTGGGACTATGGCTACACCTTC	CASSVEWDYGYTF
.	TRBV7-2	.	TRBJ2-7	TGTGCCAGCAGCAACGAAACCCCTAGCTCAGCGCAGTACTTC	CASSNETPSSAQYF
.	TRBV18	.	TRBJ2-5	TGTGCCAGCTCACCACGGCAAGAGACCCAGTACTTC	CASSPRQETQYF
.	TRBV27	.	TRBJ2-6	TGTGCCAGCAGTCCCCGGAGAGGGTCCACTGGGGCCAACGTCCTGACTTTC	CASSPRRGSTGANVLTF
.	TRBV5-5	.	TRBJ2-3	TGTGCCAGCAGCTTGGGGACCGTTCGCACAGATACGCAGTATTTT	CASSLGTVRTDTQYF
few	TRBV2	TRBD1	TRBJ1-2	TGTGCCAGCAGACATTCCGGGACAGTTTATGGCTACACCTTC	CASRHSGTVYGYTF